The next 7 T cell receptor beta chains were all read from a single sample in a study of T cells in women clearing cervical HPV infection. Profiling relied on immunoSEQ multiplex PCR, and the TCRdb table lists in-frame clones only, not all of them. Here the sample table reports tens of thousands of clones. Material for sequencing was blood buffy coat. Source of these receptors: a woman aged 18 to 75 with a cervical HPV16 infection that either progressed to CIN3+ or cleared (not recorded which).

The CDR3 spells CASSAIGLAHGELFF. Incomplete CDR3 DNA: TGTGCCAGCAGCGCAATTGGACTAGCCCACGGGGAG. V and J are TRBV9 and TRBJ2-2; 8 bases agree with TRBD2. The DNA ends 3 residues before the CDR3 does, and the rest of the CDR3 is filled in from the germline J gene. The V and J ends lost 3 bases and 7 bases, in that order; junction bases with no gene match: 8. Germline CDR1 reads SGDLS; CDR2 reads YYNGEE. CDR3 size: 15 residues.

The DNA read from the CDR3 is TGTGCCAGTAGTATAGATACTTTGGCAGGGGGAAGGTATGGC. Translated, it gives CASSIDTLAGGRYG. The whole CDR3 protein is CASSIDTLAGGRYGYTF. This chain links TRBV19 with TRBJ1-2, with 7 bases matching TRBD1. Coverage ceases 3 residues before the CDR3 finishes, and the germline J gene fills in the end. Germline-derived CDR1 and CDR2 are LNHDA and SQIVND (reference sequence). The J segment lost 5 bases and the V segment lost 0 bases, leaving 12 bases of the junction unmatched. The CDR3 is 17 residues long.

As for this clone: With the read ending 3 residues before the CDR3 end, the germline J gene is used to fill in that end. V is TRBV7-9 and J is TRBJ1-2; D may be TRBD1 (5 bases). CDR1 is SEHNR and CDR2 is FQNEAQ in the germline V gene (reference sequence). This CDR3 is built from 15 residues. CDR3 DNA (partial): TGTGCCAGCAGCTTATCGGGGGAGGGTAGAGTCGGC. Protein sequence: CASSLSGEGRVG. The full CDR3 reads CASSLSGEGRVGYTF.

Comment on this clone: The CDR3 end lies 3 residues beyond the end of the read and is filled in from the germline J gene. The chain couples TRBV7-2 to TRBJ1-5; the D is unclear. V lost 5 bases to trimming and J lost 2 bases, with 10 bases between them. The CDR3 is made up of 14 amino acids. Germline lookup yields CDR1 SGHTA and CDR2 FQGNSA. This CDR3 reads CASSLPGGNQPQHF. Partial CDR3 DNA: TGTGCCAGCAGCCTACCAGGCGGCAATCAGCCC.

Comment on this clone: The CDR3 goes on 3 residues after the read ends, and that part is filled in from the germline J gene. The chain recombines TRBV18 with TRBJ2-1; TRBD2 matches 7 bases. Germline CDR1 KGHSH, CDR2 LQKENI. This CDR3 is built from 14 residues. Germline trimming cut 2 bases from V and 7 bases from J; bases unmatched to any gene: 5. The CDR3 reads CASSPTGGLNEQFF. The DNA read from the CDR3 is TGTGCCAGCTCACCAACGGGGGGTTTGAATGAG.

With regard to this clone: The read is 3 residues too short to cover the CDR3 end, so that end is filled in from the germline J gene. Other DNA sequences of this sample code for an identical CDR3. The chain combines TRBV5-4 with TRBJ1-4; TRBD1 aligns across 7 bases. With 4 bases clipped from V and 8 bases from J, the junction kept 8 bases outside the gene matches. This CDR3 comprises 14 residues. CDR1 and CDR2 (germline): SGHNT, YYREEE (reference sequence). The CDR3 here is CASSRGQGEEKLFF. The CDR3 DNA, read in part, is TGTGCCAGCAGCCGGGGTCAGGGGGAAGAAAAA.

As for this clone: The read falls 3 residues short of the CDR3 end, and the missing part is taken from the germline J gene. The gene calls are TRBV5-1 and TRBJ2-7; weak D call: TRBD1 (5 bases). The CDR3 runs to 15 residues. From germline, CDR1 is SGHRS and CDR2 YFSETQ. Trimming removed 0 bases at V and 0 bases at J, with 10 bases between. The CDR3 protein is CASSLDRTFSYEQYF. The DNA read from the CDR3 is TGCGCCAGCAGCTTGGATAGGACATTCTCCTACGAG.